The rows below give T cell receptor beta chains drawn from one sample of a study of T-cell reconstitution after alpha-beta-depleted transplantation in children. TCRdb itself ran the PCR reads through MiXCR, one entry per CDR3 protein. The repertoire includes around 200,000 distinct CDR3 sequences, approximately 8.4% of them detected once, and roughly a third sits in the top ten. The sample here was PBMCs, mostly from graft donor cells, taken 360 days after TCRalphabeta/CD19-depleted stem cell transplant. These receptors were obtained from a male patient aged 2 to 10 who had a stem cell transplant for acute myeloid leukemia, so the T cells may come from the graft donor. CDR3s include the opening cysteine and the closing phenylalanine or tryptophan. A D gene is named only where the DNA matches it firmly. Clone sizes are given selectively: once, few, many, or a class where the clone is expanded.

V gene: TRBV20-1; D gene: TRBD1; J gene: TRBJ1-5; clone size: -; CDR3 protein: CSARGSQGANQPQHF; CDR3 DNA: TGCAGTGCTAGGGGTTCACAGGGGGCGAATCAGCCCCAGCATTTT
V gene: TRBV5-1; D gene: -; J gene: TRBJ1-1; clone size: many; CDR3 protein: CASSPAGYTEAFF; CDR3 DNA: TGCGCCAGCAGCCCGGCCGGGTACACTGAAGCTTTCTTT
V gene: TRBV7-9; D gene: TRBD2; J gene: TRBJ2-4; clone size: -; CDR3 protein: CASSMTSGTAKNIQYF; CDR3 DNA: TGTGCCAGCAGCATGACTAGCGGGACAGCCAAAAACATTCAGTACTTC
V gene: TRBV7-6; D gene: -; J gene: TRBJ2-2; clone size: many; CDR3 protein: CASSLVVRDFTGELFF; CDR3 DNA: TGTGCCAGCAGCTTAGTAGTGCGGGACTTCACCGGGGAGCTGTTTTTT
V gene: TRBV7-9; D gene: TRBD1; J gene: TRBJ2-3; clone size: few; CDR3 protein: CASSPPRGRSETDTQYF; CDR3 DNA: TGTGCCAGCAGCCCCCCCAGGGGGCGTTCGGAGACAGATACGCAGTATTTT
V gene: TRBV4-2; D gene: -; J gene: TRBJ2-7; clone size: -; CDR3 protein: CASSQGPDLAYEQYF; CDR3 DNA: TGTGCCAGCAGCCAAGGGCCGGACCTGGCCTACGAGCAGTACTTC
V gene: TRBV6-1; D gene: -; J gene: TRBJ1-3; clone size: -; CDR3 protein: CASTTDSRSGNTIYF; CDR3 DNA: TGTGCCAGCACTACAGACAGCCGCTCTGGAAACACCATATATTTT
V gene: TRBV24-1; D gene: -; J gene: TRBJ2-3; clone size: many; CDR3 protein: CATSGGGTDTQYF; CDR3 DNA: TGTGCCACCAGTGGGGGGGGCACAGATACGCAGTATTTT
V gene: TRBV20-1; D gene: TRBD2; J gene: TRBJ2-2; clone size: many; CDR3 protein: CSARDGREYTGELFF; CDR3 DNA: TGCAGTGCTAGGGATGGGAGGGAGTACACCGGGGAGCTGTTTTTT
V gene: TRBV7-9; D gene: -; J gene: TRBJ1-4; clone size: few; CDR3 protein: CASSSGQPTNEKLFF; CDR3 DNA: TGTGCCAGCAGCTCAGGACAGCCTACTAATGAAAAACTGTTTTTT
V gene: TRBV6-5; D gene: -; J gene: TRBJ1-2; clone size: many; CDR3 protein: CASSYGGSGYTF; CDR3 DNA: TGTGCCAGCAGTTACGGAGGGAGTGGCTACACCTTC